The present T cell receptor beta chain was sequenced within a study of cytomegalovirus exposure and HLA in healthy donors. The CDR3 is 15 residues long. V was pared by 4 bases and J by 3 bases, with 4 bases of the junction left unmatched. The germline V gene encodes CDR1 SEHNR and CDR2 FQNEAQ (reference sequence). Each donor was nominally healthy when sampled (though unrecorded immune exposures were likely). Remarks on this clone: Its antigen is not known.

The PCR was carried out with 60 Vbeta primers and 13 Jbeta primers. TCRdb's table, derived via immunoSEQ multiplex PCR, lists solely in-frame clones and lacks some. The sample shows about 230,000 clones, around 89% of them seen only once. General study results and limits: There were some public TCRs occurring in many donors, but most TCR sequences were rare.

The chain carries TRBV7-9 and TRBJ2-7; 12 nucleotides line up with TRBD2. Sequenced sample: PBMCs. This TCR was recovered from a woman between 18 and 29 years old in good health and CMV-seronegative. This CDR3 is CASSSTSGGHYEQYF. In DNA form, the CDR3 reads TGTGCCAGCAGCTCGACTAGCGGGGGACACTACGAGCAGTACTTC.